The next 21 T cell receptor beta chains were all read from a single sample in a study of cytomegalovirus exposure and HLA in healthy donors. The table came from immunoSEQ multiplex PCR; TCRdb's copy has only in-frame clones and leaves some out. Seen here are 200,000 to 300,000 clones, more than 75% observed once, and the top ten hold roughly 1.2%. The sample taken for sequencing was PBMCs. These receptors were collected from a young woman in good health and CMV-seropositive.

This rearrangement joins TRBV2 to TRBJ2-2, with TRBD2 matching over 11 bases. V lost 5 bases and J lost 1; bases outside the gene matches: 6. The CDR3 sequence is 17 residues long. Germline CDR1 SNHLY, CDR2 FYNNEI. The CDR3 DNA sequence: TGTGCCAGCAGTCGAACTGGGACTAGCGGGAACACCGGGGAGCTGTTTTTT. Translated: CASSRTGTSGNTGELFF.

The V call is TRBV30, the J call TRBJ2-1, with TRBD2 matching over 7 bases. V lost 3 bases and J lost 7; bases outside the gene matches: 9. Germline V gives CDR1 GTSNPN, CDR2 SVGIG (reference sequence). The CDR3 length is 14 residues. The chain's CDR3 is CAWSRLAAGNEQFF. CDR3 nucleotide sequence: TGTGCCTGGAGCCGACTAGCAGCAGGGAATGAGCAGTTCTTC.

The chain links TRBV7-8 to TRBJ2-1; 14 bases align to TRBD2. Per the germline V gene, CDR1 is SGHVS and CDR2 is FQNEAQ. Trimming at V came to 5 bases and at J to 4 bases, leaving 4 bases not matched to a gene. The CDR3 is 16 amino acids. The CDR3 nucleotides read TGTGCCAGCAGCCCCCGGACTAGCGGGGGGTACAATGAGCAGTTCTTC. Translating it yields CASSPRTSGGYNEQFF.

The V gene is TRBV19, the J gene TRBJ1-1, with 11 bases matching TRBD1. The CDR3 is 13 residues long. After removal of 5 bases from V and 7 bases from J, the junction contained 3 bases not matched to a gene. CDR1 and CDR2 from the germline V gene are LNHDA and SQIVND (reference sequence). CDR3 amino acids: CASSWGTGGEAFF. CDR3 sequence (DNA): TGTGCCAGTAGTTGGGGGACAGGGGGTGAAGCTTTCTTT.

The genes are TRBV9 and TRBJ2-5; possibly TRBD1 for D (6 bases). The V gene lost 0 bases and the J gene lost 1 base, with 19 bases spanning the gap. The germline V gene encodes CDR1 SGDLS and CDR2 YYNGEE. The CDR3 runs to 18 residues. The CDR3: CASSVGASVGHLQETQYF. As DNA, the CDR3 is TGTGCCAGCAGCGTAGGTGCCTCCGTGGGACACCTCCAAGAGACCCAGTACTTC.

The genes are TRBV9 and TRBJ2-5; 8 bases align to TRBD2. The germline V gene has CDR1 SGDLS and CDR2 YYNGEE. The trim removed 4 bases at V and 0 bases at J, leaving 11 bases unmatched. This CDR3 contains 17 residues. The CDR3 DNA sequence: TGTGCCAGCAGCCTAAGACCACCGGGAGGGAACCAAGAGACCCAGTACTTC. Its translation: CASSLRPPGGNQETQYF. Based on the CDR3 plus reference TRBV9 and TRBJ2-5, the full variable domain is DSGVTQTPKHLITATGQRVTLRCSPRSGDLSVYWYQQSLDQGLQFLIQYYNGEERAKGNILERFSAQQFPDLHSELNLSSLELGDSALYFCASSLRPPGGNQETQYFGPGTRLLVL.

The chain links TRBV9 to TRBJ2-6; no reliable D call. The germline V gene encodes CDR1 SGDLS and CDR2 YYNGEE. V was pared by 1 base and J by 0 bases, with 5 bases between. The CDR3 is 15 residues long. Written as DNA, the CDR3 is TGTGCCAGCAGCGTACCAGTCTCTGGGGCCAACGTCCTGACTTTC. Translated: CASSVPVSGANVLTF.

This sequence joins TRBV6-1 and TRBJ1-1, with D possibly TRBD1 on 5 matching bases. Germline V lookup: CDR1 MNHNS, CDR2 SASEGT. V lost 2 bases and J 0 bases, leaving 16 bases between the germline ends. This CDR3 is built from 17 residues. The CDR3, as DNA: TGTGCCAGCAGTGAAATTGACTTGACAGTAATGAACACTGAAGCTTTCTTT. Its protein is CASSEIDLTVMNTEAFF.

The genes are TRBV7-2 and TRBJ2-1; unclear D gene. Per germline, CDR1 SGHTA and CDR2 FQGNSA. V dropped 4 bases and J dropped 9 bases, with 16 bases sitting between them. The CDR3 sequence is 14 residues long. For the CDR3, the DNA is TGTGCCAGCAGCTCACGTTTCGCGCGGAGTGAGCAGTTCTTC. Protein: CASSSRFARSEQFF.

J is TRBJ1-5 and V is TRBV5-1; D is perhaps TRBD1 (6 bases). Germline V gene lookup returns CDR1 SGHRS and CDR2 YFSETQ. V gave up 2 bases and J gave up 7 bases, with 13 bases separating them. CDR3 length: 14 residues. As DNA, the CDR3 is TGCGCCAGCAGCTTAATACAGGGTGGCCAGCCCCAGCATTTT. Encoded protein: CASSLIQGGQPQHF.

The J gene is TRBJ2-7, the V gene TRBV4-2, with 8 nucleotides matching TRBD2. Germline loops: CDR1 LGHNA, CDR2 YNFKEQ. V shed 0 bases and J 4 bases; nucleotides not matched to a gene: 8. The CDR3 sequence is 16 residues long. The CDR3 nucleotides are TGTGCCAGCAGCCAAGAGGATCTAGCGGGTCATTACGAGCAGTACTTC. It codes for CASSQEDLAGHYEQYF.

The chain is built from TRBV6-1 and TRBJ2-7, with D unclear. With 8 bases removed from V and 0 bases from J, the gap between germline ends came to 14 bases. This CDR3 region has 14 residues. Germline lookup yields CDR1 MNHNS and CDR2 SASEGT. The DNA of the CDR3 is TGTGCCAGCGAGGCATGGATTAACTCCTACGAGCAGTACTTC. This sequence encodes CASEAWINSYEQYF.

The J gene is TRBJ2-1, the V gene TRBV6-5; TRBD2 matches at 8 bases. Germline CDR1 is MNHEY and CDR2 is SVGAGI. The V segment lost 8 bases and the J segment 2 bases; nucleotides outside the gene matches: 11. The length of the CDR3 is 16 residues. The CDR3 nucleotides are TGTGCCAGCCGTTCTCAAGCGGGAGTCCCCTACAATGAGCAGTTCTTC. As protein: CASRSQAGVPYNEQFF.

This clone is a singleton in its sample. V is TRBV4-1 and J is TRBJ2-5; D call uncertain. The CDR3 is 19 amino acids. Germline loops: CDR1 MGHRA, CDR2 YSYEKL. V was pared by 1 base and J by 1 base, with 22 bases between. Written as DNA, the CDR3 is TGCGCCAGCAGCCAAGGACCACCCTCACCAGGCCCCCTCCAAGAGACCCAGTACTTC. Residues: CASSQGPPSPGPLQETQYF.

The chain's CDR3 is CASRWTGETYEQYF. The CDR3 DNA reads TGTGCCAGCAGATGGACAGGGGAAACCTACGAGCAGTACTTC. The chain combines TRBV2 with TRBJ2-7, with 9 bases aligning to TRBD1. This CDR3 spans 14 amino acids. Germline trimming cut 6 bases from V and 2 bases from J; bases unmatched to any gene: 5. Germline CDR1 SNHLY, CDR2 FYNNEI.

V and J are TRBV2 and TRBJ1-1; D is possibly TRBD1 (5 bases). Germline CDR1 and CDR2: SNHLY and FYNNEI. CDR3 length: 17 residues. The V gene lost 1 base and the J gene lost 8 bases, with 23 bases spanning the gap. CDR3 protein: CASSEGGLGGGRSEAFF. CDR3 in DNA: TGTGCCAGCAGTGAAGGTGGTCTGGGGGGGGGACGATCGGAAGCTTTCTTT.

Written as DNA, the CDR3 is TGTGCCAGCAGCCGACGGGGGGCGGGAGACCCTCAAGAGACCCAGTACTTC. Residues: CASSRRGAGDPQETQYF. The rearrangement links TRBV7-9 to TRBJ2-5, with D possibly being TRBD2 (7 bases). Trimming pared 5 bases from V and 2 bases from J, leaving 21 bases between. CDR1 and CDR2 from the germline V gene are SEHNR and FQNEAQ (reference sequence). CDR3 length: 17 residues.

In DNA form, the CDR3 reads TGTGCCAGCTCACCGTCGGGTTTAGATCAGCCCCAGCATTTT. This codes for CASSPSGLDQPQHF. This sequence joins TRBV18 and TRBJ1-5; D gene uncertain. The ends were cut back, 3 bases at V and 5 bases at J, with 11 bases in the middle. Germline V gene lookup returns CDR1 KGHSH and CDR2 LQKENI. This CDR3 has 14 amino acids. The entire variable domain, with the rest obtained from reference TRBV18 and TRBJ1-5, is as follows: NAGVMQNPRHLVRRRGQEARLRCSPMKGHSHVYWYRQLPEEGLKFMVYLQKENIIDESGMPKERFSAEFPKEGPSILRIQQVVRGDSAAYFCASSPSGLDQPQHFGDGTRLSIL.

This sequence joins TRBV7-3 and TRBJ2-3; unclear D gene. The CDR3 runs 15 residues. V lost 3 bases and J 0 bases, leaving 10 bases between the germline ends. Germline assignment: CDR1 SGHTA and CDR2 FQGTGA. The CDR3 spells CASSFRGPSTDTQYF. For the CDR3, the DNA is TGTGCCAGCAGCTTTCGCGGTCCTAGCACAGATACGCAGTATTTT.

The CDR3 reads CATSGGGPNYGYTF. The CDR3 coding sequence is TGTGCCACCAGCGGGGGCGGCCCTAACTATGGCTACACCTTC. This chain joins TRBV15 and TRBJ1-2, with D possibly being TRBD1 (6 bases). The CDR3 has 14 amino acids. The V end was cut by 5 bases, the J end by 0 bases, with 10 bases between. Germline CDR1 is LNHNV and CDR2 is YYDKDF (reference sequence).

V gene TRBV28 combines with J gene TRBJ2-3; perhaps TRBD1 as D (6 bases). Germline CDR1 is MDHEN and CDR2 is SYDVKM. The CDR3 contains 15 residues. V was pared by 7 bases and J by 1 base, with 15 bases between. The CDR3 spells CASTQGGVGTDTQYF. The CDR3 nucleotides are TGTGCCAGCACCCAAGGGGGTGTGGGCACAGATACGCAGTATTTT.